Sequencing of this TCR beta chain was carried out in a study of blood T cell repertoires in COVID-19 (dated by TCRdb to 2020 to 2021). Some background on the complete study: Samples from collaborators originated in the United States, Italy and Spain and spanned both the acute and convalescent phases of COVID-19. The prospective study material was composed of cDNA or gDNA derived from T cells, B-cell-depleted T cells, or PBMCs. The dataset comprised deeply sampled blood TCRbeta repertoires from subjects exposed to, actively infected with, or recovered from COVID-19. The repertoires were made available in a free public database intended to serve as a resource for research on the immune response to SARS-CoV-2. The samples were drawn from the first 160 participants of the ongoing ImmuneRACE study and from over 950 subjects provided by 6 global collaborators. Nearly every sample came with metadata listing a de-identified subject ID, COVID-19 status, age in years and sex. Where available, HLA class I and class II types were taken from metadata supplied by the sample provider and were not determined by assay-based typing.

Another Seattle source contributed samples from volunteer blood donors who had recovered from COVID-19. Each collaborating institution followed its own protocols to collect whole blood in K2EDTA tubes. Collaborator samples were shipped for TCRbeta analysis as frozen whole blood, isolated PBMCs, or DNA extracted from either sample type. From a lookup of the germline V gene, CDR1 and CDR2 are MNHEY and SVGAGI. Trimming removed 6 bases from V and 8 bases from J; the gene matches leave 7 bases unexplained. Counted from cysteine to phenylalanine, this CDR3 has 14 amino acids. The DNA shown is the 42-base CDR3, in frame from base 1. Study-level results and caveats: The amount of clinical and demographic metadata varied by source and participant and was provided uncurated.

Details on this clone: The target of this receptor is not known. No quality values exist for individual bases; no much larger clone is one base distant.

TCRbeta CDR3 regions were amplified from genomic DNA using the immunoSEQ Assay, a bias-controlled multiplex PCR. In the authors' own workflow: The number of nucleated cells in each sample was estimated from the amplification of reference gene primers within the assay. To quantify the absolute abundance of each unique TCRbeta CDR3 rearrangement, sequence reads were collapsed and filtered. For each sample, productive Simpson clonality was calculated as the square root of Simpson's diversity index over productive rearrangements. Imported from immuneACCESS, the table was reduced by TCRdb to in-frame sequences with V and J called. These copies leave out some clones; in studies compared against another copy, an unresolved V gene accounts for under half, and the cause of the remainder is not known. The DNA gave D and trimming, while V, J and clone size come from that table. The sample data list more than 300,000 clones, and 70% to 90% of these were observed just once. The ten largest make up roughly 6.7% of the sample.

Recombination joined TRBV6-5 with TRBJ1-4; 9 of the junction bases match TRBD1. Source material: peripheral blood. This TCR came from a young man who had recovered from COVID-19. The bases read TGTGCCAGCAGCTACAGGGGGCGCATAGAAAAACTGTTTTTT. It translates as CASSYRGRIEKLFF.